This T cell receptor (beta chain) was identified during a study of T cell responses to AZD1222 COVID-19 vaccine. About this clone itself: Its antigen remains unknown.

The data were produced by immunoSEQ multiplex PCR, yet TCRdb's version contains in-frame clones alone and is incomplete. The sample consists of over 150,000 clones, roughly 92% of them appearing once. General observations from the study: At study baseline, merely a handful of AZD1222 recipients were seropositive. White British ancestry dominated among donors, who included more females, and clonal diversity was possibly underestimated.

The CDR3 loop spans 14 amino acids. Germline lookup yields CDR1 SNHLY and CDR2 FYNNEI. V lost 2 bases and J lost 8; bases outside the gene matches: 8. The sample in question was peripheral blood, obtained 28 days after the second AZD1222 dose. This TCR was recovered from an adult who received the AZD1222 COVID-19 vaccine. The rearrangement joins TRBV2 to TRBJ1-2; TRBD1 matches at 7 bases. Here the CDR3 reads CASSENRGRWGYTF. CDR3 bases: TGTGCCAGCAGTGAAAACAGGGGAAGGTGGGGCTACACCTTC.